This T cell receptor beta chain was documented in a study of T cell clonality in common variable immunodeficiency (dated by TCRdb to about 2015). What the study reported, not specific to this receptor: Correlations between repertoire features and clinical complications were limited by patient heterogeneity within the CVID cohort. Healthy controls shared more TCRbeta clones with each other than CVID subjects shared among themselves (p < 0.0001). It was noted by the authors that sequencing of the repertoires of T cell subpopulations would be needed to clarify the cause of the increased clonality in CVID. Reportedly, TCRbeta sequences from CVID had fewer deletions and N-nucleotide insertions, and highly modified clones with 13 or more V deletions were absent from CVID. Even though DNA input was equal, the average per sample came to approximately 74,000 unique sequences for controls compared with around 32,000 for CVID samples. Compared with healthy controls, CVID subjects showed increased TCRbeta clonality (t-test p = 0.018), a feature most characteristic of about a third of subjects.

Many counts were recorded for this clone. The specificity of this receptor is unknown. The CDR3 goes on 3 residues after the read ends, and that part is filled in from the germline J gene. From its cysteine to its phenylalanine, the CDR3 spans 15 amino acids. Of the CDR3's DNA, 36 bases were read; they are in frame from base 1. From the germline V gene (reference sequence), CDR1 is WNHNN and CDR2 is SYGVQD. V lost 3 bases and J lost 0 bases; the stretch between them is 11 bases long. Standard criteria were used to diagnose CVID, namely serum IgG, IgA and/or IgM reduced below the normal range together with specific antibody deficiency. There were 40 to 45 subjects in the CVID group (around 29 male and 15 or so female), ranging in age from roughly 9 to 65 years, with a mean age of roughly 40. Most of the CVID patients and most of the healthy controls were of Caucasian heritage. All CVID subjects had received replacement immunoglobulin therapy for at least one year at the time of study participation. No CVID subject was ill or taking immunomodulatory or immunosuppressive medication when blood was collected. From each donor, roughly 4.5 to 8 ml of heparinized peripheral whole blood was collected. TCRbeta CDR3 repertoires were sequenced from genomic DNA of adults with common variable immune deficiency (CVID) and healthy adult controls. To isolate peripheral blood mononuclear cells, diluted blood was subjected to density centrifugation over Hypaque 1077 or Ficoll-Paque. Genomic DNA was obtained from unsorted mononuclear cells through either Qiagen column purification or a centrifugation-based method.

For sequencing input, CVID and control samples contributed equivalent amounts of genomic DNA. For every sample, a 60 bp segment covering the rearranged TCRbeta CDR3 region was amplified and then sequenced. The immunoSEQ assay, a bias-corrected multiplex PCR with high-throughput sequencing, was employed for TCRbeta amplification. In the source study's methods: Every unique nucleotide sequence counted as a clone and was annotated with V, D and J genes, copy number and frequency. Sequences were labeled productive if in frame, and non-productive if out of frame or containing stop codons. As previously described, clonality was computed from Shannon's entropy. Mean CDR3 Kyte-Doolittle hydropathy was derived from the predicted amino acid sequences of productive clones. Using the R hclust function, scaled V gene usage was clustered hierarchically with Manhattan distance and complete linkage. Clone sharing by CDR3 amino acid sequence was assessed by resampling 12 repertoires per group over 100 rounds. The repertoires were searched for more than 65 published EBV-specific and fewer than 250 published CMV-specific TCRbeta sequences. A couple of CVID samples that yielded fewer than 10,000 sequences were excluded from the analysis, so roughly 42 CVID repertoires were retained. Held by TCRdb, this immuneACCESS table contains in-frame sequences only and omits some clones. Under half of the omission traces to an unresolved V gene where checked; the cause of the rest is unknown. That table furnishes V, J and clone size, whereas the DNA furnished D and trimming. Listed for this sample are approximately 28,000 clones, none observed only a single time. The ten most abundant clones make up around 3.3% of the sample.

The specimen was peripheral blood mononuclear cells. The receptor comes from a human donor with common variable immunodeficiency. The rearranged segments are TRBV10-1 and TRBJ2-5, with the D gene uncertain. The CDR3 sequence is CASSDGSTYQETQYF. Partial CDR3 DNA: TGCGCCAGCAGTGACGGGTCTACGTACCAAGAGACC.